This T cell receptor beta chain is from a study of blood T cell repertoires in COVID-19. On the study more broadly: The study drew acute and convalescent COVID-19 samples from the United States, Italy and Spain. PBMCs, B-cell-depleted T cells, or T cells provided the cDNA or gDNA that made up the material.

The CDR3 covers 15 residues. Germline CDR1 is KGHDR and CDR2 is SFDVKD. V was cut by 7 bases and J by 0 bases, with 9 bases left in between. The method was immunoSEQ multiplex PCR; TCRdb's version includes in-frame clones alone and lacks a portion of them. The sample yields 50,000 to 65,000 clones, roughly 76% seen once. The sequencing input was peripheral blood. The sequence was obtained from a woman aged 60 to 75 with acute or convalescent COVID-19. The J gene is TRBJ2-6, the V gene TRBV24-1, with D uncertain. The CDR3 DNA reads as TGTGCCACCAGCGCGATTGTCTCTGGGGCCAACGTCCTGACTTTC. This sequence encodes CATSAIVSGANVLTF.